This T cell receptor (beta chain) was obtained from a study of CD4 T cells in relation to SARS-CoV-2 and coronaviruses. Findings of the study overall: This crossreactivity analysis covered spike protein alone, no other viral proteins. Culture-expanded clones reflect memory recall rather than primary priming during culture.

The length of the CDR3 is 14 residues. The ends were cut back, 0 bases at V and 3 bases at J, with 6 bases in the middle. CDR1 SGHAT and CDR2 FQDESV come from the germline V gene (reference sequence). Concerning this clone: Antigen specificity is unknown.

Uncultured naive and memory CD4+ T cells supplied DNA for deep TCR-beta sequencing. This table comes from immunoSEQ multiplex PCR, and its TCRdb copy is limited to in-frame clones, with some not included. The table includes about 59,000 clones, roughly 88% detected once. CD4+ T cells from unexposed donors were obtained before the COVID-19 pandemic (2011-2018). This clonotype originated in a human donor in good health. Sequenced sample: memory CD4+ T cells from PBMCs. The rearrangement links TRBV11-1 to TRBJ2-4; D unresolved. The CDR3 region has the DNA TGTGCCAGCAGCTTAGCTCCAGACAAAAACATTCAGTACTTC. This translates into CASSLAPDKNIQYF. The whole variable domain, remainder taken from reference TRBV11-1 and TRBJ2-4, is EAEVAQSPRYKITEKSQAVAFWCDPISGHATLYWYRQILGQGPELLVQFQDESVVDDSQLPKDRFSAERLKGVDSTLKIQPAELGDSAMYLCASSLAPDKNIQYFGAGTRLSVL.